Following are 15 T cell receptor beta chains from one sample sequenced in a study of blood T cells in healthy people across ages. Sample-barcoded 5' priming and a J-beta primer mix drove a second PCR of roughly 7 to 11 cycles. TCRdb re-derived calls from the 5' RACE reads in MiXCR, one entry per CDR3 protein. This sample has more than 650,000 distinct CDR3 sequences, with roughly 24% found just once. These same data were also listed under a study on T cells of mothers and their children.

The sample consisted of blood. The receptor set was obtained from a boy younger than 18 in good health.

For the CDR3, the DNA is TGTGCCAGCGACCGGCAGCACAATGAGCAGTTCTTC. As protein: CASDRQHNEQFF. The chain combines TRBV6-1 with TRBJ2-1, with D unresolved. V shed 8 bases and J shed 5 bases, with 10 bases lying between them. Per the germline V gene, CDR1 is MNHNS and CDR2 is SASEGT. The length of the CDR3 is 12 residues.

This clonotype has just a few counts. In DNA, the CDR3 is TGCAGTGCCATAAAAGGGACAGGGACTATGAACACTGAAGCTTTCTTT. This encodes CSAIKGTGTMNTEAFF. The genes are TRBV20-1 and TRBJ1-1, with TRBD1 matching over 9 bases. The CDR3 length is 16 residues. Germline assignment: CDR1 DFQATT and CDR2 SNEGSKA (reference sequence). V was pared by 6 bases and J by 0 bases, with 11 bases of the junction left unmatched.

This clonotype showed up just a few times. The rearrangement joins TRBV10-3 to TRBJ2-1; D possibly corresponds to TRBD2 (6 bases). The germline V gene encodes CDR1 ENHRY and CDR2 SYGVKD. The V end lost 4 bases, the J end lost 1 base, and 8 bases lay between the germline ends. The CDR3 covers 14 residues. CDR3 nucleotide sequence: TGTGCCATCAGTGGGGCGGGATCCTACAATGAGCAGTTCTTC. It translates to CAISGAGSYNEQFF.

This clonotype was seen a handful of times. The gene calls are TRBV5-1 and TRBJ1-1, with D tentatively TRBD1 (5 bases). Germline V CDR1 and CDR2: SGHRS, YFSETQ. The CDR3 is made up of 16 amino acids. V was shortened by 0 bases and J by 5 bases, with 17 bases between the two germline ends. CDR3 amino acids: CASSLGGRGVGTEAFF. CDR3 in DNA: TGCGCCAGCAGCTTGGGTGGGAGGGGAGTTGGAACTGAAGCTTTCTTT. The variable domain in full, with the rest retrieved from reference TRBV5-1 and TRBJ1-1, is KAGVTQTPRYLIKTRGQQVTLSCSPISGHRSVSWYQQTPGQGLQFLFEYFSETQRNKGNFPGRFSGRQFSNSRSEMNVSTLELGDSALYLCASSLGGRGVGTEAFFGQGTRLTVV.

The rearrangement uses TRBV24-1 and TRBJ2-3, with 9 nucleotides matching TRBD2. The germline V gene encodes CDR1 KGHDR and CDR2 SFDVKD. V was clipped by 5 bases and J by 1 base; unmatched bases: 3. The CDR3 runs to 15 residues. CDR3 sequence reads: CATSALAGRTDTQYF. The CDR3 DNA is TGTGCCACCAGTGCCCTAGCGGGGCGCACAGATACGCAGTATTTT.

This clonotype was observed a few times. The CDR3 is CASSLGPGQLEEGVYF. The DNA for the CDR3 is TGTGCCAGCAGCTTAGGACCGGGACAGCTCGAGGAGGGTGTGTACTTC. The rearrangement uses TRBV11-2 and TRBJ2-5; TRBD1 is a possible D gene (7 bases). V lost 1 base and J 13 bases, leaving 25 bases between the germline ends. The CDR3 has 16 amino acids. Germline CDR1 reads SGHAT; CDR2 reads FQNNGV.

This clonotype was detected a few times. This sequence joins TRBV25-1 and TRBJ1-2; D gene ambiguous. Trimming stripped 7 bases from V and 2 bases from J, with 11 bases between. Germline V gene data show CDR1 as MGHDK and CDR2 as SYGVNS. The CDR3 is made up of 13 amino acids. This chain's CDR3 is CASKSSPNYGYTF. In DNA, the CDR3 is TGTGCCAGCAAATCCTCCCCCAACTATGGCTACACCTTC.

This clonotype was detected only a few times. This chain connects TRBV30 to TRBJ1-3; D not resolved. The germline gives CDR1 GTSNPN, CDR2 SVGIG (reference sequence). The V and J ends lost 3 bases and 4 bases respectively, with 13 bases between them. The CDR3 sequence is 14 residues long. The chain's CDR3 is CAWRLGFSGNTIYF. The CDR3 DNA follows: TGTGCCTGGAGGCTTGGGTTTTCGGGAAACACCATATATTTT.

The chain has TRBV5-1 and TRBJ2-2, with TRBD1 matching over 8 bases. With V trimmed by 2 bases and J by 2 bases, 5 bases remained unmatched. The germline gives CDR1 SGHRS, CDR2 YFSETQ. The CDR3 loop spans 16 amino acids. The CDR3 DNA follows: TGCGCCAGCAGCTTAGCAGGGGGCCTTAACACCGGGGAGCTGTTTTTT. Translated, it gives CASSLAGGLNTGELFF.

This clonotype was observed a few times. The CDR3 DNA is TGTGCCAGCAGTTCCCCACTAGCGGGTGCTTTTACCCAGTACTTC. It specifies CASSSPLAGAFTQYF. The gene calls are TRBV6-2 or TRBV6-3 and TRBJ2-5; 9 nucleotides align to TRBD2. The CDR3 contains 15 residues. J lost 8 bases, V lost 4 bases, and 11 bases had no gene match. Germline V gives CDR1 MNHEY, CDR2 SVGEGT.

The rearrangement links TRBV29-1 to TRBJ2-1; 11 positions agree with TRBD1. The J segment lost 7 bases and the V segment lost 6 bases, leaving 11 bases of the junction unmatched. Per germline, CDR1 SQVTM and CDR2 ANQGSEA. This CDR3 spans 15 amino acids. The CDR3: CSVGTGTGGWNEQFF. The CDR3 nucleotides read TGCAGCGTCGGTACCGGGACAGGGGGATGGAATGAGCAGTTCTTC.

DNA of the CDR3: TGCGCCAGCAGCCAAAGAAGGACCGATGAAAAACTGTTTTTT. Protein: CASSQRRTDEKLFF. The chain links TRBV4-1 to TRBJ1-4; unclear D gene. Germline V CDR1 and CDR2: MGHRA, YSYEKL. The V and J ends lost 2 bases and 6 bases respectively, with 10 bases between them. The CDR3 has 14 amino acids.

This chain connects TRBV28 to TRBJ2-7; D uncertain. CDR1 and CDR2 from the germline V gene are MDHEN and SYDVKM. The ends were cut back, 5 bases at V and 6 bases at J, with 5 bases in the middle. The CDR3 sequence is 10 residues long. Here the CDR3 DNA reads TGTGCCAGCAGTGACCTCGAGCAGTACTTC. Translated: CASSDLEQYF.

This clonotype was counted once. The rearrangement links TRBV29-1 to TRBJ2-1, with a weak D call TRBD2 (6 bases). This CDR3 spans 16 amino acids. V shed 0 bases and J shed 3 bases, with 15 bases lying between them. Germline V CDR1 and CDR2: SQVTM, ANQGSEA. The CDR3 DNA reads as TGCAGCGTTGAAGATCCCCGGGGGACGGTCTACAATGAGCAGTTCTTC. This encodes CSVEDPRGTVYNEQFF.

The rearrangement uses TRBV10-3 and TRBJ2-5; D unresolved. CDR3 length: 15 residues. The germline V gene encodes CDR1 ENHRY and CDR2 SYGVKD. V was clipped by 3 bases and J by 7 bases, with 18 bases between them. The CDR3 sequence is CAISDPSQTWRTQYF. The DNA of the CDR3 is TGTGCCATCAGTGACCCCTCCCAGACCTGGAGGACCCAGTACTTC.